One sample yielded the 10 T cell receptor beta chains listed below, sequenced in a study of blood T cell repertoires in COVID-19. TCRdb's copy holds only in-frame clones and misses some; the assay was immunoSEQ multiplex PCR. Among under 100,000 clones listed, approximately 86% were seen once. The sequencing input was peripheral blood. Receptor source: a woman aged 65 to 85 with active or convalescent COVID-19.

The genes are TRBV6-5 and TRBJ1-2, with a weak D call TRBD1 (6 bases). CDR1 is MNHEY and CDR2 is SVGAGI in the germline V gene. The CDR3 loop spans 14 amino acids. V lost 6 bases and J lost 4, with 15 bases in between. CDR3 in DNA: TGTGCCAGCAGGACCACAGGGAGAGGCTATGGCTACACCTTC. It specifies CASRTTGRGYGYTF.

The genes are TRBV2 and TRBJ2-3; 8 bases map to TRBD1. The junction had 7 bases not matched to a gene; V was cut back by 7 bases and J by 1 base. CDR1 is SNHLY and CDR2 is FYNNEI in the germline V gene. The CDR3 runs 15 residues. The CDR3 DNA sequence: TGTGCCAGCATTAACACGGGACAGGGCACAGATACGCAGTATTTT. This codes for CASINTGQGTDTQYF.

This clone came up a few times. J is TRBJ1-1 and V is TRBV12-3 or TRBV12-4; TRBD1 matches 8 bases. V shed 2 bases, J shed 5 bases, and the junction held 1 base outside the gene matches. This CDR3 is 13 amino acids long. The CDR3 DNA is TGTGCCAGCAGTTTAAACAGGGGGACTGAAGCTTTCTTT. This translates into CASSLNRGTEAFF.

This chain uses TRBV29-1 with TRBJ2-1, with D unresolved. The germline gives CDR1 SQVTM, CDR2 ANQGSEA. Trimming removed 3 bases from V and 6 bases from J, with 9 bases in between. The CDR3 has 12 amino acids. The CDR3 bases are TGCAGCGTTGAGCGTGGTTTCAATGAGCAGTTCTTC. The encoded protein is CSVERGFNEQFF.

V gene TRBV2 combines with J gene TRBJ2-2, with 8 bases lining up with TRBD1. CDR1 SNHLY and CDR2 FYNNEI come from the germline V gene. The CDR3 has 13 amino acids. Trimming removed 10 bases from V and 3 bases from J; junction bases left unmatched: 4. Here the CDR3 reads CATRQGYTGELFF. In DNA form, the CDR3 reads TGTGCCACTAGACAGGGGTACACCGGGGAGCTGTTTTTT.

The chain uses TRBV2 and TRBJ2-1; D gene ambiguous. The CDR3 has 15 amino acids. CDR1 and CDR2 from the germline V gene are SNHLY and FYNNEI. Trimming took off 8 bases at V and 7 bases at J, with 21 bases between the two ends. The DNA of the CDR3 is TGTGCCAGCGGCAGCAGTCGGGTAGGTAAGAATGAGCAGTTCTTC. It specifies CASGSSRVGKNEQFF.

This chain links TRBV24-1 with TRBJ2-5; 9 bases match TRBD1. CDR3 size: 15 residues. The germline gives CDR1 KGHDR, CDR2 SFDVKD. J lost 4 bases, V lost 4 bases, and 6 bases had no gene match. Here the CDR3 DNA reads TGTGCCACCAGTGACCCCACAGGGGGCGGAGAGACCCAGTACTTC. Residues: CATSDPTGGGETQYF.

Concerning this clone itself: Other DNA sequences in the same sample also yield this CDR3. The chain is built from TRBV5-1 and TRBJ2-3; 7 nucleotides align to TRBD2. Germline V gives CDR1 SGHRS, CDR2 YFSETQ. The CDR3 is made up of 14 amino acids. Trimming took 0 bases from V and 5 from J; bases not matched to a gene: 3. Here the CDR3 DNA reads TGCGCCAGCAGCTTGGGACTAGCAGGAGATACGCAGTATTTT. It yields the protein CASSLGLAGDTQYF.

Of note for this clone: Other DNA sequences of this sample code for an identical CDR3. The rearrangement joins TRBV5-1 to TRBJ1-5; D remains ambiguous. In germline, CDR1 is SGHRS, CDR2 YFSETQ. V was pared by 1 base and J by 2 bases, with 10 bases between. This CDR3 is built from 15 residues. The CDR3 here is CASSLTGDGNQPQHF. The CDR3 DNA reads TGCGCCAGCAGCTTGACCGGGGATGGCAATCAGCCCCAGCATTTT.

The chain joins TRBV5-4 to TRBJ2-1, with 10 bases that match TRBD2. The junction had 12 bases not matched to a gene; V was cut back by 3 bases and J by 9 bases. Germline V gene lookup returns CDR1 SGHNT and CDR2 YYREEE (reference sequence). CDR3 size: 16 residues. The CDR3 loop is CASSSLSGGIDGEQFF. Written as DNA, the CDR3 is TGTGCCAGCAGCTCCCTTAGCGGGGGGATCGACGGTGAGCAGTTCTTC. Combining the CDR3 with reference TRBV5-4 and TRBJ2-1 gives the whole variable domain ETGVTQSPTHLIKTRGQQVTLRCSSQSGHNTVSWYQQALGQGPQFIFQYYREEENGRGNFPPRFSGLQFPNYSSELNVNALELDDSALYLCASSSLSGGIDGEQFFGPGTRLTVL.